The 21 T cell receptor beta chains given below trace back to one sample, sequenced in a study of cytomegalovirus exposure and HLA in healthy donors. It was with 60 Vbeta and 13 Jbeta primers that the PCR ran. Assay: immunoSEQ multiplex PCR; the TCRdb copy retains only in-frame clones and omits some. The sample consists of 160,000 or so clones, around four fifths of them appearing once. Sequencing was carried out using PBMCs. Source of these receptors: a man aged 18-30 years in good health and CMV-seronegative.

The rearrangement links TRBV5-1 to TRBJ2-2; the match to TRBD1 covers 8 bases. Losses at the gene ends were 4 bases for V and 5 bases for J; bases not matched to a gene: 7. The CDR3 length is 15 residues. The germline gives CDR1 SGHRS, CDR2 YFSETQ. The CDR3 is CASSPGQGRTGELFF. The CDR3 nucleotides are TGCGCCAGCAGCCCCGGACAGGGTAGGACCGGGGAGCTGTTTTTT. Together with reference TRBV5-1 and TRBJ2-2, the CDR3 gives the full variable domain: KAGVTQTPRYLIKTRGQQVTLSCSPISGHRSVSWYQQTPGQGLQFLFEYFSETQRNKGNFPGRFSGRQFSNSRSEMNVSTLELGDSALYLCASSPGQGRTGELFFGEGSRLTVL.

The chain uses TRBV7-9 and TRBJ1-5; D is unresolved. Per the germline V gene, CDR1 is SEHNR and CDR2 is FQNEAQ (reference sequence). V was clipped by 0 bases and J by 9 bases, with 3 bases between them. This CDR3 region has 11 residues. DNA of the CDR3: TGTGCCAGCAGCTTAGCCGGGCCCCAGCATTTT. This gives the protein CASSLAGPQHF.

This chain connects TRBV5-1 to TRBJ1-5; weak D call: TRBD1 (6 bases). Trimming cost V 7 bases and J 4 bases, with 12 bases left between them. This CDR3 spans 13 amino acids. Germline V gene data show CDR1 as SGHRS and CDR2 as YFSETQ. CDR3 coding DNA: TGCGCCAGCTCTGAGGGGGGGAATCAGCCCCAGCATTTT. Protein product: CASSEGGNQPQHF.

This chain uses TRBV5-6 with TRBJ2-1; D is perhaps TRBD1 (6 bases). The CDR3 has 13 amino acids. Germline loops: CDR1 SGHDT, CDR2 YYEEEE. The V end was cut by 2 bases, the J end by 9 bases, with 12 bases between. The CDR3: CASSFRQGSEQFF. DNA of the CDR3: TGTGCCAGCAGCTTTCGGCAGGGGAGTGAGCAGTTCTTC.

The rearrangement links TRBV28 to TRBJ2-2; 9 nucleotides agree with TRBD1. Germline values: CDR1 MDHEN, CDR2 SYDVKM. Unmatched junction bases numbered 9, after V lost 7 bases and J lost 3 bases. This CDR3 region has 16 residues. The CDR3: CASTWGWDRDTGELFF. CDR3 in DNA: TGTGCCAGCACCTGGGGCTGGGACAGGGACACCGGGGAGCTGTTTTTT.

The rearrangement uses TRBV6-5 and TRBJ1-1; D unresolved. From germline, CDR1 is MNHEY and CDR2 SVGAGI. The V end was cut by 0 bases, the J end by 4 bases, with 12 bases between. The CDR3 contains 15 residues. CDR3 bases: TGTGCCAGCAGTTACTCGCGGGAATCTGGCACTGAAGCTTTCTTT. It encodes CASSYSRESGTEAFF.

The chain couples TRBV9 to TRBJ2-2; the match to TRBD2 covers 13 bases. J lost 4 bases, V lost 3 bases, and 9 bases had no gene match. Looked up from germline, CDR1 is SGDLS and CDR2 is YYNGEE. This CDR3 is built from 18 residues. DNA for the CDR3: TGTGCCAGCAGCGCCCGGACTAGCGGGAGACGTGCCACCGGGGAGCTGTTTTTT. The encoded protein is CASSARTSGRRATGELFF.

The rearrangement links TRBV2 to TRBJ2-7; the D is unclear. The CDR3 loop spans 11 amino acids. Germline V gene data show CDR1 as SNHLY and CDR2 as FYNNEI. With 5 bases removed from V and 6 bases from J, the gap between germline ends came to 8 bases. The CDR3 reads CASSSFSEQYF. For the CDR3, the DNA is TGTGCCAGCAGTAGCTTCTCCGAGCAGTACTTC. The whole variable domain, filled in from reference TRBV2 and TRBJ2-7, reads EPEVTQTPSHQVTQMGQEVILRCVPISNHLYFYWYRQILGQKVEFLVSFYNNEISEKSEIFDDQFSVERPDGSNFTLKIRSTKLEDSAMYFCASSSFSEQYFGPGTRLTVT.

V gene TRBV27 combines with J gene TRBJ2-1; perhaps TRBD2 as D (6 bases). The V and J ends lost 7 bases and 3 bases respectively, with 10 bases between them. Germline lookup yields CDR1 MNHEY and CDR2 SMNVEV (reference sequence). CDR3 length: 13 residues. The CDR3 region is CASTQEGYNEQFF. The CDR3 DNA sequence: TGTGCCAGCACCCAGGAGGGCTACAATGAGCAGTTCTTC.

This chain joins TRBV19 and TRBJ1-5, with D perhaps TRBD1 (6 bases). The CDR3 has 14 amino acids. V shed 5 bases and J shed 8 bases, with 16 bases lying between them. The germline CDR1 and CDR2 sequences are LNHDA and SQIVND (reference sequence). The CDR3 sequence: CASSETGGQEPQHF. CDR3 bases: TGTGCCAGTAGTGAGACCGGGGGGCAAGAGCCCCAGCATTTT. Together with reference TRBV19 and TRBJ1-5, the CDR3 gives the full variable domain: DGGITQSPKYLFRKEGQNVTLSCEQNLNHDAMYWYRQDPGQGLRLIYYSQIVNDFQKGDIAEGYSVSREKKESFPLTVTSAQKNPTAFYLCASSETGGQEPQHFGDGTRLSIL.

The CDR3 loop reads CASNKRGGNTEAFF. Here the CDR3 DNA reads TGTGCCAGTAATAAGAGAGGGGGGAACACTGAAGCTTTCTTT. The V gene is TRBV19, the J gene TRBJ1-1; a weak D match, TRBD1 (6 bases). CDR1 LNHDA and CDR2 SQIVND come from the germline V gene (reference sequence). The length of the CDR3 is 14 residues. Trimming left V 7 bases short and J 1 base short, with 13 bases between.

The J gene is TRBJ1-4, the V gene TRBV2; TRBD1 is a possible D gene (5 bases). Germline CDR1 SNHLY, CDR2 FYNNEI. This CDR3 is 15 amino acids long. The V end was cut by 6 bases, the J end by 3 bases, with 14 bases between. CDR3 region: CASRIGGNSNEKLFF. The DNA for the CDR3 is TGTGCCAGCAGGATCGGGGGTAACTCTAATGAAAAACTGTTTTTT. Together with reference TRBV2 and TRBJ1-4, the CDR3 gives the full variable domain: EPEVTQTPSHQVTQMGQEVILRCVPISNHLYFYWYRQILGQKVEFLVSFYNNEISEKSEIFDDQFSVERPDGSNFTLKIRSTKLEDSAMYFCASRIGGNSNEKLFFGSGTQLSVL.

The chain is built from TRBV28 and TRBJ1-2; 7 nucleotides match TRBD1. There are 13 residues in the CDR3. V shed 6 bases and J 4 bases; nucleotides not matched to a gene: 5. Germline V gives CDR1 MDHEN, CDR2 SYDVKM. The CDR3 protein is CASSRGTAYGYTF. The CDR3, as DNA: TGTGCCAGCAGCAGGGGGACGGCCTATGGCTACACCTTC.

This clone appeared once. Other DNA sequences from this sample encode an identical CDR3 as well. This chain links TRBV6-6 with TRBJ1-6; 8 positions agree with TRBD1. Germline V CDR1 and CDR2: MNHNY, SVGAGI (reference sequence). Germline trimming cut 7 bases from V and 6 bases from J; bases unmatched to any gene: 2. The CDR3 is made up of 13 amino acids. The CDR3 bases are TGTGCCAGCACACAGGGGGGTAATTCACCCCTCCACTTT. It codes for CASTQGGNSPLHF.

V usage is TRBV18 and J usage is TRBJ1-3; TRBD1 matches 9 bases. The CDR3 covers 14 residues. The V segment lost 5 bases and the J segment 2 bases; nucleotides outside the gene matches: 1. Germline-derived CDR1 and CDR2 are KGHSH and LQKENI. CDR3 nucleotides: TGTGCCAGCTCAAGACAGGGGGCTGGAAACACCATATATTTT. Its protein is CASSRQGAGNTIYF.

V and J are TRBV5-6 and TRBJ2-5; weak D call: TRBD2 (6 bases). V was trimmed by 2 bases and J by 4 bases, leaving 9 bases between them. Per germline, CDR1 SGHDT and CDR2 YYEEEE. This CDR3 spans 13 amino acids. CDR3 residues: CASSFGGGETQYF. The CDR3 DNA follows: TGTGCCAGCAGCTTCGGGGGAGGAGAGACCCAGTACTTC.

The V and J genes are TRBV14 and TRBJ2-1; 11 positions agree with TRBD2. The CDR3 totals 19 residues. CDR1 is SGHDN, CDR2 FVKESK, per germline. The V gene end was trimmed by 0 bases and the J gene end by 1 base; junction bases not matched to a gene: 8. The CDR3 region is CASSQDGTSGLFSYNEQFF. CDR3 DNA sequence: TGTGCCAGCAGCCAAGACGGGACTAGCGGACTTTTTTCCTACAATGAGCAGTTCTTC.

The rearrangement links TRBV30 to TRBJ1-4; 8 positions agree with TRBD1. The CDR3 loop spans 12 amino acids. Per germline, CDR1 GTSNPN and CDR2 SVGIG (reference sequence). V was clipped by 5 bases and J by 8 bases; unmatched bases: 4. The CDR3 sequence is CAWGQGWEKLFF. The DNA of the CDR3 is TGTGCCTGGGGACAGGGATGGGAAAAACTGTTTTTT.

The CDR3: CASSPGAGRGPEAFF. In DNA form, the CDR3 reads TGTGCCAGCTCACCAGGAGCGGGGAGAGGTCCTGAAGCTTTCTTT. V is TRBV18 and J is TRBJ1-1; D call uncertain. CDR1 KGHSH and CDR2 LQKENI come from the germline V gene. This CDR3 contains 15 residues. The V gene lost 2 bases and the J gene lost 6 bases, with 16 bases spanning the gap.

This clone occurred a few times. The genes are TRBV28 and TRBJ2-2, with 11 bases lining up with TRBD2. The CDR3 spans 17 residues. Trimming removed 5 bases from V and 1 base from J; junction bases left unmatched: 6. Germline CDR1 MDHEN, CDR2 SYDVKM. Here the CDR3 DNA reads TGTGCCAGCAGTAACCCCGGGACTAGCGGGAACACCGGGGAGCTGTTTTTT. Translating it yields CASSNPGTSGNTGELFF.

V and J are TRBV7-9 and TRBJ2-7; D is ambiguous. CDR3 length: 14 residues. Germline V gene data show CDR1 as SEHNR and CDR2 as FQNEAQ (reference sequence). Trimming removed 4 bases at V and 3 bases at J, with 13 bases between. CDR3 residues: CASSSGNFFYEQYF. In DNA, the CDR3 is TGTGCCAGCAGCTCAGGAAATTTTTTCTACGAGCAGTACTTC. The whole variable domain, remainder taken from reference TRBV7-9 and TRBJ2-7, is DTGVSQNPRHKITKRGQNVTFRCDPISEHNRLYWYRQTLGQGPEFLTYFQNEAQLEKSRLLSDRFSAERPKGSFSTLEIQRTEQGDSAMYLCASSSGNFFYEQYFGPGTRLTVT.